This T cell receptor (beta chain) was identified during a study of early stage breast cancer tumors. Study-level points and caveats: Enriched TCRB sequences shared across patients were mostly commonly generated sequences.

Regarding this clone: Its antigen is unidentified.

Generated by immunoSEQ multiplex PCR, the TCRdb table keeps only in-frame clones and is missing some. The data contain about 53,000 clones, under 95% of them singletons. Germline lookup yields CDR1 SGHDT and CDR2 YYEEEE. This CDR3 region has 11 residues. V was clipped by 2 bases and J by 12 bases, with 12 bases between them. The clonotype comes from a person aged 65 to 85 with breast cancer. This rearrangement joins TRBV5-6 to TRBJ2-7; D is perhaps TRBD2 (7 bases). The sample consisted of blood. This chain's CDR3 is CASSFSGGVYF. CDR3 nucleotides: TGTGCCAGCAGCTTTTCGGGGGGCGTGTACTTC.